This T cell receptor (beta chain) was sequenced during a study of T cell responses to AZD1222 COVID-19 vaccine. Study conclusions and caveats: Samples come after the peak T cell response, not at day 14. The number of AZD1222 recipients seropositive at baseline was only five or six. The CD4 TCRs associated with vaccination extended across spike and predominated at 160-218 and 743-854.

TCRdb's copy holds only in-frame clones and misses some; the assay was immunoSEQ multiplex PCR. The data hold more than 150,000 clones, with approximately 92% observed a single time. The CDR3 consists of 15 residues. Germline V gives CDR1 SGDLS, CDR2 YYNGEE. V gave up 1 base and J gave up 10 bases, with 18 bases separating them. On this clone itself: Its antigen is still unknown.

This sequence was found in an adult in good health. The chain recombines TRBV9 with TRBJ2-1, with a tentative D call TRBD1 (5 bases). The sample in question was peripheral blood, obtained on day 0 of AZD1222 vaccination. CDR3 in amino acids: CASSVRGSHTVEQFF. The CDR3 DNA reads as TGTGCCAGCAGCGTAAGGGGTTCGCATACCGTCGAGCAGTTCTTC.